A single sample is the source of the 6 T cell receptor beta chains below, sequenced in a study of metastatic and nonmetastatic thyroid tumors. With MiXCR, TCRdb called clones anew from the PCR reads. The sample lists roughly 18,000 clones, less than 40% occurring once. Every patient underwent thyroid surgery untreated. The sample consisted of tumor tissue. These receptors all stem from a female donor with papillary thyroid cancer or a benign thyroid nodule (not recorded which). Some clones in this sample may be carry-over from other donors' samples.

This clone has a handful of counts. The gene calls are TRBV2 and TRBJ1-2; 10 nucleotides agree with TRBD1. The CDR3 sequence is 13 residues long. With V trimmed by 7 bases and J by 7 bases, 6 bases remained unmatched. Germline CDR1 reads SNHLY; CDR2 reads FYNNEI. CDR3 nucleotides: TGTGCCAGCAATAGGGACAGGGGTATTGGCTACACCTTC. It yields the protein CASNRDRGIGYTF.

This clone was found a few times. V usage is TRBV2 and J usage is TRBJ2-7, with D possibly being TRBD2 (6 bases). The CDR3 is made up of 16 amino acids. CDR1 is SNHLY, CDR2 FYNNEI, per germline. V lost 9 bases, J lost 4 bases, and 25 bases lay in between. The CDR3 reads CARGCGGTPPKYEQYF. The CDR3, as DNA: TGTGCCAGAGGATGTGGCGGGACCCCTCCCAAATACGAGCAGTACTTC. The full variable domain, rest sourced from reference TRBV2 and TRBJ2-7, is EPEVTQTPSHQVTQMGQEVILRCVPISNHLYFYWYRQILGQKVEFLVSFYNNEISEKSEIFDDQFSVERPDGSNFTLKIRSTKLEDSAMYFCARGCGGTPPKYEQYFGPGTRLTVT.

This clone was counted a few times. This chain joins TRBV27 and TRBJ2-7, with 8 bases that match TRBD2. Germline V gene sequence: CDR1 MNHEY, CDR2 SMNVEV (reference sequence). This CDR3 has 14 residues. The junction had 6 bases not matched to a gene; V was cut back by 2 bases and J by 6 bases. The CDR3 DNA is TGTGCCAGCAGTTTAGGCGGGAGGTCCCTCGAGCAGTACTTC. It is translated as CASSLGGRSLEQYF.

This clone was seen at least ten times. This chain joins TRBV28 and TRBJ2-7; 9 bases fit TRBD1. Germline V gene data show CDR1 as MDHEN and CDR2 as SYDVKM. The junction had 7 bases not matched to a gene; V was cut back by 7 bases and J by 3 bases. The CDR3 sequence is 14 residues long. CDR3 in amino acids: CASNGQGQGYEQYF. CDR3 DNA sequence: TGTGCCAGCAACGGACAGGGGCAGGGCTACGAGCAGTACTTC.

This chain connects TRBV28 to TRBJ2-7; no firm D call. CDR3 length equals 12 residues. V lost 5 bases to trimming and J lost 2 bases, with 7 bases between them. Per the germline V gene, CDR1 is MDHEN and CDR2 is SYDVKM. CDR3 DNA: TGTGCCAGCAGTGCACGACCCTACGAGCAGTACTTC. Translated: CASSARPYEQYF.

The CDR3 DNA sequence: TGTGCCAGCAGACCCGGGACTAGCGGTTACAATGAGCAGTTCTTC. Protein: CASRPGTSGYNEQFF. The rearrangement links TRBV11-1 to TRBJ2-1; TRBD2 agrees at 11 bases. The CDR3 sequence is 15 residues long. J gave up 4 bases and V 6 bases, and 5 bases lay outside the gene matches. CDR1 is SGHAT, CDR2 FQDESV, per germline (reference sequence).